A selection of T cell receptor beta chains follows, all from one sample in a study of cytomegalovirus exposure and HLA in healthy donors. The method was immunoSEQ multiplex PCR; TCRdb's version includes in-frame clones alone and lacks a portion of them. The sample holds 210,000 or so clones; around 80% are singletons and the top ten take 15% to 18%. What was sequenced was PBMCs. The source is a middle-aged man in good health and CMV-seronegative. Both conserved end residues are part of each CDR3. D genes are given only for firm matches. Clone size appears in some rows only: once, few, many, or a class for an expanded clone.

cdr3_nt cdr3_aa d_call clone_size j_call v_call
TGTGCTAGTGGTCCCTCGCGGCCGGGACAGGGCGGATATGGCTACACCTTC CASGPSRPGQGGYGYTF TRBD1 . TRBJ1-2 TRBV12-5
TGTGCCAGCAGTTCCCCACCGGGGACTAATGAAAAACTGTTTTTT CASSSPPGTNEKLFF . . TRBJ1-4 TRBV28
TGTGCCAGCAGTTTACTGGCCAGGGCTGAAGCTTTCTTT CASSLLARAEAFF . . TRBJ1-1 TRBV28
TGCGCCAGCAGTGAGATCAGGGGTGGCTACAATGAGCAGTTCTTC CASSEIRGGYNEQFF . . TRBJ2-1 TRBV10-1
TGTGCCAGCAGTTACTCGACTAGCGGGAGACCCTACGAGCAGTACTTC CASSYSTSGRPYEQYF TRBD2 . TRBJ2-7 TRBV6-6
TGTGCCAGCAGCCTCGGACAGCCTAGGGTGACCGGGGAGCTGTTTTTT CASSLGQPRVTGELFF . . TRBJ2-2 TRBV5-6
TGTGCCAGCAGTTTAGAGGGAAGTGGGGTCACTGAAGCTTTCTTT CASSLEGSGVTEAFF . . TRBJ1-1 TRBV27
TGTGCCAGCAGCCCGGGACAGGCCGAACCGTATGAAAAACTGTTTTTT CASSPGQAEPYEKLFF TRBD1 . TRBJ1-4 TRBV11-2
TGTGCCATCAGCCGTTATGACAGGGGGCAAAACGAGCAGTACTTC CAISRYDRGQNEQYF TRBD1 once TRBJ2-7 TRBV10-3
TGTGCCAGCAGCATCACAGGGAACACTGAAGCTTTCTTT CASSITGNTEAFF . . TRBJ1-1 TRBV7-8
TGTGCCAGCAGCCAAGATTCGGAGATCCAAGAGACCCAGTACTTC CASSQDSEIQETQYF . . TRBJ2-5 TRBV4-2
TGTGCCAGCGGGACTAGCGGAAATCAACGGGGGACCCAGTACTTC CASGTSGNQRGTQYF TRBD2 . TRBJ2-5 TRBV5-6
TGTGCCAGCAGCTTAGCAGGGGCGGTTGCAGCTTTCTTT CASSLAGAVAAFF . . TRBJ1-1 TRBV7-9
TGTGCCAGCAGTTTTTTGGGACAGAGCTCCTACAATGAGCAGTTCTTC CASSFLGQSSYNEQFF TRBD1 . TRBJ2-1 TRBV27
TGTGCCAGCAGCTTAGAGACTCTAGCGGGCCGACGCACAGATACGCAGTATTTT CASSLETLAGRRTDTQYF TRBD2 once TRBJ2-3 TRBV7-9
TGTGCCAGCAGACAGGCCGCGAACACCGGGGAGCTGTTTTTT CASRQAANTGELFF . once TRBJ2-2 TRBV2
TGTGCCTGGAGTGCTATTAAGACTAGCGGGAGCTACGAGCAGTACTTC CAWSAIKTSGSYEQYF TRBD2 . TRBJ2-7 TRBV30
TGTGCCAGCAGTGAAGCGCGTGGGGGGACGAACACCGGGGAGCTGTTTTTT CASSEARGGTNTGELFF . . TRBJ2-2 TRBV2
TGTGCCAGCAGCTTAGGTCTAGCGGGATTTAGCACAGATACGCAGTATTTT CASSLGLAGFSTDTQYF TRBD2 . TRBJ2-3 TRBV11-2
TGTGCCAGTAGTTTCACAGGGCAACAGCCCCAGCATTTT CASSFTGQQPQHF . . TRBJ1-5 TRBV19
TGTGCCAGCAGCGAAGTAACTCAGAACACTGAAGCTTTCTTT CASSEVTQNTEAFF . . TRBJ1-1 TRBV9
TGCGCCAGCAGCCAAGACAGGGCTACCTATGGCTACACCTTC CASSQDRATYGYTF . . TRBJ1-2 TRBV4-3
TGTGCCAGCTCGACCGGGGTACGGAATAATTCACCCCTCCACTTT CASSTGVRNNSPLHF . . TRBJ1-6 TRBV6-5
TGCGCCAGCAGCCCTTGGACTAGCGGATCAACCGGGGAGCTGTTTTTT CASSPWTSGSTGELFF TRBD2 . TRBJ2-2 TRBV4-1
TGTGCCAGCAGCTTAGTCCAGTCCGTTTCCTACAATGAGCAGTTCTTC CASSLVQSVSYNEQFF . . TRBJ2-1 TRBV11-2
TGTGCCAGCAGCTTTGGACAGGGGCGGGGGCAAGAGACCCAGTACTTC CASSFGQGRGQETQYF TRBD1 . TRBJ2-5 TRBV7-2
TGTGCCAGCAGCGCGGGACAGGCGAACACCGGGGAGCTGTTTTTT CASSAGQANTGELFF TRBD1 . TRBJ2-2 TRBV9
TGCGCCAGCAGCTTGGAAGGGCAGGGGGTGAACACTGAAGCTTTCTTT CASSLEGQGVNTEAFF TRBD1 few TRBJ1-1 TRBV5-1
TGTGCCAGCAGTGAACGGCGTCAGGGCGACGAGCAGTACTTC CASSERRQGDEQYF . . TRBJ2-7 TRBV6-1
TGTGCCAGCAGCCAAGATGCGGGGGGAACCACCGGGGAGCTGTTTTTT CASSQDAGGTTGELFF TRBD2 . TRBJ2-2 TRBV4-2
TGTGCTAGTGGCCCCAGTGACACAGATACGCAGTATTTT CASGPSDTDTQYF . few TRBJ2-3 TRBV12-5
TGTGCCAGCAGTTTACGGACAGGGGAATACAATGAGCAGTTCTTC CASSLRTGEYNEQFF TRBD1 . TRBJ2-1 TRBV27
TGTGCCAGCAGCCAAGAAAGCTCCACAGGGAACGAGCAGTACTTC CASSQESSTGNEQYF . . TRBJ2-7 TRBV4-2
TGTGCCAGCAGCCACGAGAGGACTGAAGCTTTCTTT CASSHERTEAFF . . TRBJ1-1 TRBV13
TGCGCCAGCAGCCGCGGGGGTGGGGGCTCCTACAATGAGCAGTTCTTC CASSRGGGGSYNEQFF TRBD2 . TRBJ2-1 TRBV10-1
TGTGCCAGCAGCTTCGACGGACAGTTTTATGGCTACACCTTC CASSFDGQFYGYTF . . TRBJ1-2 TRBV7-2
TGTGCCAGCAGCTTTTTCCAGGCTGAGAACACTGAAGCTTTCTTT CASSFFQAENTEAFF . . TRBJ1-1 TRBV7-2
TGTGCCAGCAGTGTCCGGTCGCGGCGGGAGACCCAGTACTTC CASSVRSRRETQYF . . TRBJ2-5 TRBV2
TGTGCCAGCAGTTATAAACAGGGAGATGGCTACACCTTC CASSYKQGDGYTF . . TRBJ1-2 TRBV27
TGCGCCAGCAGCGGGGGGACAGACAAAAACATTCAGTACTTC CASSGGTDKNIQYF . once TRBJ2-4 TRBV5-1